This TCR beta chain was sequenced in a study of T cells in localized non-small cell lung cancer. The CDR3 sequence is 12 residues long. Germline V gives CDR1 SEHNR, CDR2 FQNEAQ (reference sequence). The V end was cut by 3 bases, the J end by 7 bases, with 7 bases between. Clones were read by immunoSEQ multiplex PCR, and TCRdb kept only the in-frame ones, dropping some. The table has 30,000 to 40,000 clones, around 86% seen once. Turning to this clone: As yet, its antigen is unknown.

Overall study findings and caveats: For the top 100 tumor clones, a median around 61 also appeared in adjacent lung. T cell clonality was highest in uninvolved adjacent lung, above tumor. One tumor region alone was sequenced, and heterogeneity therefore remains possible. Higher blood T cell density tracked longer overall survival.

V gene TRBV7-9 combines with J gene TRBJ1-5, with D possibly being TRBD1 (5 bases). This clonotype was obtained from a male donor aged 60 or over with stage II lung adenocarcinoma. This material consisted of peripheral blood mononuclear cells, taken before any cancer treatment. CDR3 sequence (DNA): TGTGCCAGCAGCTTGGGGGGACAGCCCCAGCATTTT. It specifies CASSLGGQPQHF.